This note documents a single T cell receptor beta chain sequence. The data are from a study of blood T cell repertoires in COVID-19. Study context: Donors in the United States, Italy and Spain gave samples during acute or convalescent COVID-19. Nucleic acid was either cDNA or gDNA, and it came from T cells, B-cell-depleted T cells, or PBMCs.

Original data processing: Counts of nucleated cells, estimated from reference gene primer amplification, were obtained. The repertoire was sequenced with immunoSEQ multiplex PCR; TCRdb's copy has only in-frame clones and lacks some. That table supplies the V and J calls and clone size; D and trimming were determined from the DNA. Of approximately 140,000 clones in the sample, around four fifths were seen once. With V trimmed by 0 bases and J by 0 bases, 15 bases remained unmatched. Per germline, CDR1 SGHRS and CDR2 YFSETQ. CDR3 length: 21 residues. The chain is built from TRBV5-1 and TRBJ1-2; the match to TRBD1 covers 12 bases. The sequenced material came from peripheral blood. The sequence was obtained from a man in his 70s with acute or convalescent COVID-19. In DNA form, the CDR3 reads TGCGCCAGCAGCTTGGTGGTCTCGGGACAGGGGGCGACGGGTTCTAACTATGGCTACACCTTC. This encodes CASSLVVSGQGATGSNYGYTF.